This paragraph covers one T cell receptor (beta chain) sequence. As yet, its antigen is unknown. These data originate in a study of response to subunit inactivated influenza vaccine. Using its own MiXCR run on the RT-PCR reads, TCRdb lists one record per CDR3 protein. The table includes about 500,000 distinct CDR3 sequences, approximately 16% detected once. The germline V gene encodes CDR1 DFQATT and CDR2 SNEGSKA (reference sequence). The CDR3 consists of 14 residues. With 1 base clipped from V and 4 bases from J, the junction kept 3 bases outside the gene matches. Study results and caveats: Authors suggested few new T cells are recruited by each seasonal influenza vaccination.

The chain has TRBV20-1 and TRBJ2-3; TRBD1 matches 9 bases. This specimen was CD4+ T cells sorted from PBMCs, taken about 24 months after vaccination. The source is a man aged 50-75 years who received an inactivated influenza vaccine. Here the CDR3 DNA reads TGCAGTGCTAGAGCCGGGACAGGGTCAGATACGCAGTATTTT. It translates to CSARAGTGSDTQYF.